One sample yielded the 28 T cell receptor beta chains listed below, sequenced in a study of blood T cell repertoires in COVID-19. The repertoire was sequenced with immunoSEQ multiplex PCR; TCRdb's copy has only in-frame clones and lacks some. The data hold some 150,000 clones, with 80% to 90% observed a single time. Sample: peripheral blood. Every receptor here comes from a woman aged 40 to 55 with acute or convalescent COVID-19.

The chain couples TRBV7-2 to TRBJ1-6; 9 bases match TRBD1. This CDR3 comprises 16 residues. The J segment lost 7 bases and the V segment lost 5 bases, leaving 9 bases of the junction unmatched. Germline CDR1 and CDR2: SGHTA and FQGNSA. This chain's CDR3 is CASSNIIGTGNSPLHF. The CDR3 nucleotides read TGTGCCAGCAGCAACATCATTGGGACAGGGAATTCACCCCTCCACTTT.

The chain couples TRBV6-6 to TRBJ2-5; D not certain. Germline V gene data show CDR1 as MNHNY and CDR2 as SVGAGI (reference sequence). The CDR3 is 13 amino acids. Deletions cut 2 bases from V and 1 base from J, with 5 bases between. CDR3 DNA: TGTGCCAGCAGTTACCTAGGCCAAGAGACCCAGTACTTC. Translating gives CASSYLGQETQYF.

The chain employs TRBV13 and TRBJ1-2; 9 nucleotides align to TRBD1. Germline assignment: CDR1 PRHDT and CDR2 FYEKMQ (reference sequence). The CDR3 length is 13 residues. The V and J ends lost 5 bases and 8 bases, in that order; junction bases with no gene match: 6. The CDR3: CASSLQGAEGYTF. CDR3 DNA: TGTGCCAGCAGCCTACAGGGGGCGGAAGGCTACACCTTC. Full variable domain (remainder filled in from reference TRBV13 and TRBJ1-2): AAGVIQSPRHLIKEKRETATLKCYPIPRHDTVYWYQQGPGQDPQFLISFYEKMQSDKGSIPDRFSAQQFSDYHSELNMSSLELGDSALYFCASSLQGAEGYTFGSGTRLTVV.

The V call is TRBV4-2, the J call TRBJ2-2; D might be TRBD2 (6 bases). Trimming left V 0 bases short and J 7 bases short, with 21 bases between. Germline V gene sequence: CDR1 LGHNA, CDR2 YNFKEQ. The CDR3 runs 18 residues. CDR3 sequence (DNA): TGTGCCAGCAGCCAAGATGGGATGGGAGCATGGCGGGGCGGGGAGCTGTTTTTT. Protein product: CASSQDGMGAWRGGELFF.

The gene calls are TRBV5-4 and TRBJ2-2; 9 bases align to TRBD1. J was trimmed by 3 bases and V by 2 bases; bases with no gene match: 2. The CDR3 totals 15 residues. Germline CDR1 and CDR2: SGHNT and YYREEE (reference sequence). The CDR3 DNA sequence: TGTGCCAGCAGCTTCAGACAGGGGGACACCGGGGAGCTGTTTTTT. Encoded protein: CASSFRQGDTGELFF.

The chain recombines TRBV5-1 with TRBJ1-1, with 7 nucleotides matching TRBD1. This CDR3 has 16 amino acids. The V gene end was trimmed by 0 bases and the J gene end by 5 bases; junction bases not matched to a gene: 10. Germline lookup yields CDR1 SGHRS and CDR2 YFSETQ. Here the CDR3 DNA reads TGCGCCAGCAGCTTGGCAATTCAGGGGGTGGGGACTGAAGCTTTCTTT. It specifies CASSLAIQGVGTEAFF.

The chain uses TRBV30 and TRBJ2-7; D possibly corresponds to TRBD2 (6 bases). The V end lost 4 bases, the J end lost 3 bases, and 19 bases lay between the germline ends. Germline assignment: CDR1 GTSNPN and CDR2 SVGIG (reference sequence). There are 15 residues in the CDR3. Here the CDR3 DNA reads TGTGCCTGGACCCCAAGCGGAGGGGTGGGCTACGAGCAGTACTTC. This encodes CAWTPSGGVGYEQYF.

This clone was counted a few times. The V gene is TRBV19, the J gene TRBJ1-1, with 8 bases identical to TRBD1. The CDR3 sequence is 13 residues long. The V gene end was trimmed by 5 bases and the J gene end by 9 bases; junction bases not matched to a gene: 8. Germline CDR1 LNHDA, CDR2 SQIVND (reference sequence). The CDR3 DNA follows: TGTGCCAGTAGTCTTGACAGGGGAGGTCAAGCTTTCTTT. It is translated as CASSLDRGGQAFF. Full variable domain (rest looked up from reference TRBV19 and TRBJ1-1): DGGITQSPKYLFRKEGQNVTLSCEQNLNHDAMYWYRQDPGQGLRLIYYSQIVNDFQKGDIAEGYSVSREKKESFPLTVTSAQKNPTAFYLCASSLDRGGQAFFGQGTRLTVV.

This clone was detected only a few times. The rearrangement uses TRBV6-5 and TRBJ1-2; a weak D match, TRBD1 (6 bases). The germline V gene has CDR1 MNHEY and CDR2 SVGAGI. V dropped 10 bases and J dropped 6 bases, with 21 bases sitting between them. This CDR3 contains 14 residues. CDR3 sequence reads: CATHLSRGADGYTF. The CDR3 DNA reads TGTGCCACCCACCTCTCTCGGGGGGCCGATGGCTACACCTTC.

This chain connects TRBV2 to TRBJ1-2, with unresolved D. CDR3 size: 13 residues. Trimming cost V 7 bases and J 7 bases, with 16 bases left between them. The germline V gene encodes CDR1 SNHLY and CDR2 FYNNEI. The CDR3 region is CASKSITGGGYTF. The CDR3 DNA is TGTGCCAGCAAGTCGATCACGGGAGGTGGCTACACCTTC.

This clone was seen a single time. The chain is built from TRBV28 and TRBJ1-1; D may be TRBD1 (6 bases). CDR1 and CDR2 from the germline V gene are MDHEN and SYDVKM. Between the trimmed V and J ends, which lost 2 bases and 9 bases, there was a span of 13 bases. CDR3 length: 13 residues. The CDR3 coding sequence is TGTGCCAGCAGTTTAATAAGTGACAGGCAAGCTTTCTTT. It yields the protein CASSLISDRQAFF.

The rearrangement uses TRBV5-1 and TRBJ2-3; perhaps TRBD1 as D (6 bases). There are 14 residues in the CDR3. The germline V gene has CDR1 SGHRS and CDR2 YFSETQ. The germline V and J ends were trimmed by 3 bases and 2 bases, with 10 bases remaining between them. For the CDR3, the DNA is TGCGCCAGCAGCTATGACAGGCCCACAGATACGCAGTATTTT. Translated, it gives CASSYDRPTDTQYF. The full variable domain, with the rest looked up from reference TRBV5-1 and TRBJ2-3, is KAGVTQTPRYLIKTRGQQVTLSCSPISGHRSVSWYQQTPGQGLQFLFEYFSETQRNKGNFPGRFSGRQFSNSRSEMNVSTLELGDSALYLCASSYDRPTDTQYFGPGTRLTVL.

CDR3 sequence (DNA): TGTGCCAGCAGCCACCGGACAGGCGAAGGGGAGCAGTACTTC. This encodes CASSHRTGEGEQYF. The chain joins TRBV7-2 to TRBJ2-7, with 7 bases identical to TRBD1. The germline CDR1 and CDR2 sequences are SGHTA and FQGNSA. The junction had 11 bases not matched to a gene; V was cut back by 5 bases and J by 7 bases. The CDR3 covers 14 residues.

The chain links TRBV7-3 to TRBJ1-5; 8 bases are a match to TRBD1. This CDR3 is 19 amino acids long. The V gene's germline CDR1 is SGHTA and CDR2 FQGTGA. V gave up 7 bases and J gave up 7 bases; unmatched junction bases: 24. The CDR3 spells CASTQPRPPQQGVGQPQHF. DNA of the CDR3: TGTGCCAGCACTCAACCCCGCCCCCCACAACAGGGGGTTGGGCAGCCCCAGCATTTT.

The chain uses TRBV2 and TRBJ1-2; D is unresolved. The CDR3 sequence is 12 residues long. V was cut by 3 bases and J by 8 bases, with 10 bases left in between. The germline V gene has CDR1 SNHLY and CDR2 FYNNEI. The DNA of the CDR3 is TGTGCCAGCAGTGAGGGCAGCTCAGGCTACACCTTC. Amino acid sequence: CASSEGSSGYTF.

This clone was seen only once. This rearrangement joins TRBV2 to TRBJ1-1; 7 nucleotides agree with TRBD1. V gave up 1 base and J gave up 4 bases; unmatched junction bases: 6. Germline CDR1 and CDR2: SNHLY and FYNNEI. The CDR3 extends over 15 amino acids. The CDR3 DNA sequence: TGTGCCAGCAGTGAAGTGAACAGGGGTGTCACTGAAGCTTTCTTT. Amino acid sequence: CASSEVNRGVTEAFF.

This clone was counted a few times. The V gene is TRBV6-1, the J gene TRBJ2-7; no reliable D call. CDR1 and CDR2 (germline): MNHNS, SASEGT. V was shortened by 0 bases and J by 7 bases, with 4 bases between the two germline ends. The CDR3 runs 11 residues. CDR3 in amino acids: CASSEAREQYF. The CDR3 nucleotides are TGTGCCAGCAGTGAAGCGAGGGAGCAGTACTTC.

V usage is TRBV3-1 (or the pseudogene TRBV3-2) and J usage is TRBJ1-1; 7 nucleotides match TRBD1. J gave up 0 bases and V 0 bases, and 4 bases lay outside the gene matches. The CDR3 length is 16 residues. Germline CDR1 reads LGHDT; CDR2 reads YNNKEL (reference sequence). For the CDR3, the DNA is TGTGCCAGCAGCCAAGACGCAGGGACAGTGAACACTGAAGCTTTCTTT. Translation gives CASSQDAGTVNTEAFF.

The CDR3 here is CASSPHPSGGTKQFF. The CDR3 DNA sequence: TGTGCCAGCAGCCCGCACCCTAGCGGGGGAACAAAGCAGTTCTTC. The chain combines TRBV7-2 with TRBJ2-1; 10 bases map to TRBD2. The V gene's germline CDR1 is SGHTA and CDR2 FQGNSA. Germline trimming cut 5 bases from V and 11 bases from J; bases unmatched to any gene: 12. The CDR3 has 15 residues.

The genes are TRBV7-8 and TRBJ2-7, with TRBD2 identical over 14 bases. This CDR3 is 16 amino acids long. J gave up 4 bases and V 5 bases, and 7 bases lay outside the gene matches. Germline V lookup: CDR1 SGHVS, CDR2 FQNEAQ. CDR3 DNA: TGTGCCAGCAGCCTCGGGACTAGCGGGAGTGCTTACGAGCAGTACTTC. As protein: CASSLGTSGSAYEQYF.

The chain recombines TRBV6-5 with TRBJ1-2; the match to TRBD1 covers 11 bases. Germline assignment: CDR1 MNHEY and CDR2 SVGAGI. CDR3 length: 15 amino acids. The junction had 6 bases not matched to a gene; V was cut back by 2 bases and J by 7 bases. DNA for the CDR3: TGTGCCAGCAGTTACCCTGGGACAGGGGGACGTGGCTACACCTTC. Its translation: CASSYPGTGGRGYTF.

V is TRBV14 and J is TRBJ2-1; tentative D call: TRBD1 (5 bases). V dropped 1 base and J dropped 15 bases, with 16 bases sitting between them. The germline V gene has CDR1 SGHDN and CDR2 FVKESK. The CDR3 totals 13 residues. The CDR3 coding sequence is TGTGCCAGCAGCCAAGTCAATGCAGGGTTGCTGTTCTTC. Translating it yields CASSQVNAGLLFF.

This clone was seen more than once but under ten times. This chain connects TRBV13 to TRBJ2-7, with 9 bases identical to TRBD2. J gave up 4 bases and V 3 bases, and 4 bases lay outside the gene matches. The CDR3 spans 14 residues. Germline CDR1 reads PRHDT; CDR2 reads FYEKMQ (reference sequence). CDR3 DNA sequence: TGTGCCAGCAGCTTGGGACTAGCAAAATACGAGCAGTACTTC. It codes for CASSLGLAKYEQYF.

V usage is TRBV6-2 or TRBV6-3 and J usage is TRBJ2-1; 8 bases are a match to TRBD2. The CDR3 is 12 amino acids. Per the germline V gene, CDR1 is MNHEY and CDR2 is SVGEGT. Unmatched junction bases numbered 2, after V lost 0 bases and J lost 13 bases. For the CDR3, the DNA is TGTGCCAGCAGTTACTCGGGGACTAGTCAGTTCTTC. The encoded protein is CASSYSGTSQFF.

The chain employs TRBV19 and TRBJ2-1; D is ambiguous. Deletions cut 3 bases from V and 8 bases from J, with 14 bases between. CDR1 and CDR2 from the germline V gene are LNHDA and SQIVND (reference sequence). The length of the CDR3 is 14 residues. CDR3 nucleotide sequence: TGTGCCAGTAGTATCGGTCCACCTGAAGATGAGCAGTTCTTC. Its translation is CASSIGPPEDEQFF.

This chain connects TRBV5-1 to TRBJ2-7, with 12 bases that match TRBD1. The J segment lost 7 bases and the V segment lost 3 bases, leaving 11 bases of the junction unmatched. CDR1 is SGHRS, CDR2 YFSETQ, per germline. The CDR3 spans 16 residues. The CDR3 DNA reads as TGCGCCAGCAGCTGGGGGACAGGGGGCTTATCGGAGGAGCAGTACTTC. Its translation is CASSWGTGGLSEEQYF.

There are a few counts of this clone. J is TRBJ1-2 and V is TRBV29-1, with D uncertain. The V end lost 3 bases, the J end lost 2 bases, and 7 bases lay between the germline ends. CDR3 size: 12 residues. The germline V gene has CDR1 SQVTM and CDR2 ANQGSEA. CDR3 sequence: CSVDGRNYGYTF. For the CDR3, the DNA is TGCAGCGTTGATGGGAGGAACTATGGCTACACCTTC.

The CDR3 DNA follows: TGCGCCAGCAGCCTCCGGACACTGAACACTGAAGCTTTCTTT. Its protein is CASSLRTLNTEAFF. This chain connects TRBV5-1 to TRBJ1-1; tentatively, D is TRBD1 (5 bases). V lost 4 bases to trimming and J lost 0 bases, with 10 bases between them. This CDR3 has 14 amino acids. Germline V CDR1 and CDR2: SGHRS, YFSETQ.